This passage covers 2 T cell receptor beta chains from one sample sequenced in a study of T cell responses to AZD1222 COVID-19 vaccine. Sequenced by immunoSEQ multiplex PCR; TCRdb stores in-frame clones only, minus some. The repertoire holds approximately 220,000 clones, with roughly 91% as singletons. This sample comprised peripheral blood, obtained on day 0 of MenACWY control vaccination. The receptors were sampled from an adult in good health.

This chain links TRBV6-4 with TRBJ1-6, with TRBD1 as a possible D gene (5 bases). Trimming stripped 5 bases from V and 10 bases from J, with 12 bases between. The CDR3 extends over 13 amino acids. Germline assignment: CDR1 MRHNA and CDR2 SNTAGT. CDR3 bases: TGTGCCAGCAGTCCAACCCGGGACTCACCCCTCCACTTT. Translated: CASSPTRDSPLHF.

The chain recombines TRBV28 with TRBJ1-3; D gene unclear. Per the germline V gene, CDR1 is MDHEN and CDR2 is SYDVKM. This CDR3 spans 14 amino acids. Trimming stripped 6 bases from V and 2 bases from J, with 11 bases between. The CDR3 coding sequence is TGTGCCAGCAGAGGGCAGGACCCTGGAAACACCATATATTTT. Its translation is CASRGQDPGNTIYF.